What follows is one TCR beta chain and its context. The antigen is not known. Clones were read by immunoSEQ multiplex PCR, and TCRdb kept only the in-frame ones, dropping some. The sample carries around 140,000 clones, more than 80% recorded once. Germline assignment: CDR1 KGHDR and CDR2 SFDVKD. Trimming at V came to 0 bases and at J to 0 bases, leaving 14 bases not matched to a gene. The CDR3 contains 21 residues. This specimen belongs to a study of T cell responses to AZD1222 COVID-19 vaccine. Study-level points and caveats: The repertoires were collected only after the peak T cell response.

This TCR came from an adult in good health. This chain links TRBV24-1 with TRBJ1-4; 8 bases fit TRBD1. Sequencing was performed on peripheral blood, taken on day 0 of AZD1222 vaccination. CDR3 sequence: CATSDLYPFGQGFSTNEKLFF. The CDR3 nucleotides read TGTGCCACCAGTGATTTGTACCCGTTCGGACAGGGATTCTCAACTAATGAAAAACTGTTTTTT.